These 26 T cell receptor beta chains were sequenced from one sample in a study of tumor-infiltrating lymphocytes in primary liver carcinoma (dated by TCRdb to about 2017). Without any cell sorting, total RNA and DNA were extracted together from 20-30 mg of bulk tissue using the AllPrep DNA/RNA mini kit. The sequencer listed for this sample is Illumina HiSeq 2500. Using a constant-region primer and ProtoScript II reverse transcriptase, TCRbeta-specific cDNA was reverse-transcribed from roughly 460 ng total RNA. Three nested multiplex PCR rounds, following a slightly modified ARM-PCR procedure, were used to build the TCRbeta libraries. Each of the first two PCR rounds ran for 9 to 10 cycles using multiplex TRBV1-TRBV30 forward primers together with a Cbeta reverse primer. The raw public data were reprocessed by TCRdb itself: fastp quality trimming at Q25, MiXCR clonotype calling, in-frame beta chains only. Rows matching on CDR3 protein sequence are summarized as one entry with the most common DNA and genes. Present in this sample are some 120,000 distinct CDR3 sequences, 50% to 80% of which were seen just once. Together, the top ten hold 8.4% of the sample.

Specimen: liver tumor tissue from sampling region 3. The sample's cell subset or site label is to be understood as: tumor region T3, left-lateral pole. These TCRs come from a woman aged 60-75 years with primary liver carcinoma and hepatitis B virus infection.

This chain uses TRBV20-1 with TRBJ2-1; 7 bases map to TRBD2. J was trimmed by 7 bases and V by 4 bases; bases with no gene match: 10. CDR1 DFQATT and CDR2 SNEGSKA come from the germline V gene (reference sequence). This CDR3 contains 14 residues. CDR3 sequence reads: CSATRAGSRNEQFF. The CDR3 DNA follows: TGCAGTGCTACCCGAGCGGGGAGTAGGAATGAGCAGTTCTTC.

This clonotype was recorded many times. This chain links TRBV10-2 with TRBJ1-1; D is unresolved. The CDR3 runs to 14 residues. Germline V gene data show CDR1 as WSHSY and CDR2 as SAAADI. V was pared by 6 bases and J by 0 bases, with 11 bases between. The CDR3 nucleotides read TGCGCCAGCAGGTTGGGGATCATGAACACTGAAGCTTTCTTT. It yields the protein CASRLGIMNTEAFF.

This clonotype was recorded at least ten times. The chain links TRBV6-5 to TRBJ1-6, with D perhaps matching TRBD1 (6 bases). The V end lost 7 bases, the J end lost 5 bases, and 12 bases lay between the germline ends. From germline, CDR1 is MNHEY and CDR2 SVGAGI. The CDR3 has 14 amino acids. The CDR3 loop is CASKTTGNNSPLHF. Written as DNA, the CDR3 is TGTGCCAGCAAGACGACAGGAAATAATTCACCCCTCCACTTT.

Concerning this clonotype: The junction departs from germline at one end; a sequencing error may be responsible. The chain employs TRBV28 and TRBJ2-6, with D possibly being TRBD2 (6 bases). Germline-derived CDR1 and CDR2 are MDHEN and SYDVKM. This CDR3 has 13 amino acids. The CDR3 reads CAGGFAGVNVLTF. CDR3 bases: TGTGCCGGGGGGTTCGCTGGGGTCAACGTCCTGACTTTC.

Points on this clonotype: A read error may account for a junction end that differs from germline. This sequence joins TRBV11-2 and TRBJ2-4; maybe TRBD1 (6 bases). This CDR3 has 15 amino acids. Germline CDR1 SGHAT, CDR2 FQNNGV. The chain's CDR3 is CASSLDGWGREIQHF. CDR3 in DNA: TGTGCCAGCAGCTTAGATGGTTGGGGGCGCGAAATTCAGCACTTT.

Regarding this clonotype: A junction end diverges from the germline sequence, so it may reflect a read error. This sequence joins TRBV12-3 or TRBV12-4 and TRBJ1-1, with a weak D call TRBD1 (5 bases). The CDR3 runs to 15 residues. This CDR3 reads CASGFWRGGYTETFF. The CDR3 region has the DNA TGTGCCAGCGGTTTTTGGAGGGGTGGTTACACTGAAACTTTCTTT.

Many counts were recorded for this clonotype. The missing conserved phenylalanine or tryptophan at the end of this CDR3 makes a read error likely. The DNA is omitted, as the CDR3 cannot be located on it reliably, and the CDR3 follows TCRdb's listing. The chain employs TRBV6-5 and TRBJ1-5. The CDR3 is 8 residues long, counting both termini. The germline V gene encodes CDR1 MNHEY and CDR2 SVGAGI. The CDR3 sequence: CASSYSNG.

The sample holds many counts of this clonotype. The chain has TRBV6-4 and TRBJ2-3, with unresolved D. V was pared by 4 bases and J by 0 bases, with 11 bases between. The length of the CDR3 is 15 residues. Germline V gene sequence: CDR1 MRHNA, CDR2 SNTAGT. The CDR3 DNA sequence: TGTGCCAGCAGTGCTGGTGTTTCCAGCACAGATACGCAGTATTTT. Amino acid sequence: CASSAGVSSTDTQYF.

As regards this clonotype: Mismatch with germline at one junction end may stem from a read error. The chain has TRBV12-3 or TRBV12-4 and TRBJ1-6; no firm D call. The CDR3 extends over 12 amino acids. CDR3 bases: TGCGCCAGCAGTTTGTCTCGTTCACCCCTCTACTTT. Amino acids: CASSLSRSPLYF.

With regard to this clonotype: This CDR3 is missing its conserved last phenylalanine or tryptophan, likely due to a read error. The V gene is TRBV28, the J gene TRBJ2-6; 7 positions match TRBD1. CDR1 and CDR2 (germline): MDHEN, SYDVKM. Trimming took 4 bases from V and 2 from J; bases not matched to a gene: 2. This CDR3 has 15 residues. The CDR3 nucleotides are TGTGCCAGCAGTTATACAGGGGCTGGGGCCAACGTCCTGACTTCC. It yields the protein CASSYTGAGANVLTS.

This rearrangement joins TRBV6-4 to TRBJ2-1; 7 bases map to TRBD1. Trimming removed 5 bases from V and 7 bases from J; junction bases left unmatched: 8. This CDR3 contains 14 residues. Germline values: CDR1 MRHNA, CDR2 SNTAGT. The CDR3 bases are TGTGCCAGCAGTCCCAAGGGGGCCGTTAATGAGCAGTTCTTC. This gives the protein CASSPKGAVNEQFF.

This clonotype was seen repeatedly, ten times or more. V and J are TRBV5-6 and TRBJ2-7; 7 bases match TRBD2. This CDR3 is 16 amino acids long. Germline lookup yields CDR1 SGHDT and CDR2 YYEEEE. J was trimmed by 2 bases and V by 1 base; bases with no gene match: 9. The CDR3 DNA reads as TGTGCCAGCAGCTTGTTGGGCCGGAGCGGGACCTACGAGCAGTACTTC. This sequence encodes CASSLLGRSGTYEQYF.

In DNA form, the CDR3 reads TGTGTTAGTAGTTTAGAAACAGGAGGCAATTCACCCCTCCACTTT. Translation: CVSSLETGGNSPLHF. The chain is built from TRBV11-2 and TRBJ1-6; possible D gene TRBD1, 5 bases. CDR1 and CDR2 from the germline V gene are SGHAT and FQNNGV. The CDR3 consists of 15 residues.

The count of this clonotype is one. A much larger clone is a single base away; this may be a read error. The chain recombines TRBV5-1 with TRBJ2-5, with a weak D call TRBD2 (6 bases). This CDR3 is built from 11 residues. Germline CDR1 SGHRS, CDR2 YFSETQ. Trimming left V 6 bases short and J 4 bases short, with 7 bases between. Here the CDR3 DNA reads TGCGCCAGCAACGGGGGAGAGACCCAGTACTTC. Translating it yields CASNGGETQYF.

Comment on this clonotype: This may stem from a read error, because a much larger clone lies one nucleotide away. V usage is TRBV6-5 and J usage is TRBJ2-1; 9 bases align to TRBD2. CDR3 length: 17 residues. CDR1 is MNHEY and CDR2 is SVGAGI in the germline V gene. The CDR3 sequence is CASSHSRAGGPFNEQFF. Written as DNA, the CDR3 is TGTGCCAGCAGTCACTCCCGGGCGGGAGGGCCGTTTAATGAGCAGTTCTTC.

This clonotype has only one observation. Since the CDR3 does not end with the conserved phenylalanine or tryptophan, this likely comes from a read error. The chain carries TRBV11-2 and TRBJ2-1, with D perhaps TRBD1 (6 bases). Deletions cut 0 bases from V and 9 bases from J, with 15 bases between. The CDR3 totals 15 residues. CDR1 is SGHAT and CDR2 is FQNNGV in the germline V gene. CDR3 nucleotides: TGTGCCAGCAGCTTAGAGGGGGCTCCTGGTGTTGAGCAGTTCTAC. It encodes CASSLEGAPGVEQFY.

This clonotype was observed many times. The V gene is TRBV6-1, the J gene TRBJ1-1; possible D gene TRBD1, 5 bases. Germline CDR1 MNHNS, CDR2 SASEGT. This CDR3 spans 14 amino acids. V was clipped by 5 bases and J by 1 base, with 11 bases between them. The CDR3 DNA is TGTGCCAGCAGTCCGGGACGGGAGAACACTGAAGCTTTCTTT. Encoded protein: CASSPGRENTEAFF.

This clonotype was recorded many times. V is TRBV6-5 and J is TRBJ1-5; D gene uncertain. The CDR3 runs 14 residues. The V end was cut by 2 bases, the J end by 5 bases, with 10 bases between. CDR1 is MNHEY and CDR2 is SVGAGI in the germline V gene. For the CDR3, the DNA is TGTGCCAGCAGTTACGGGCCCAGCCATCAGCCCCAGCATTTT. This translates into CASSYGPSHQPQHF.

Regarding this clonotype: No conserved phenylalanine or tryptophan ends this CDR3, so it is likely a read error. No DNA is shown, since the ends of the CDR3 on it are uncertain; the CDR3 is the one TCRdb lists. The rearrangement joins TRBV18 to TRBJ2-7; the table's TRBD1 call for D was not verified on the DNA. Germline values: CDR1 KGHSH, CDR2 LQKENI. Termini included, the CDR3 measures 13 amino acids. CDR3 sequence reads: CASSLSPGQGGNY.

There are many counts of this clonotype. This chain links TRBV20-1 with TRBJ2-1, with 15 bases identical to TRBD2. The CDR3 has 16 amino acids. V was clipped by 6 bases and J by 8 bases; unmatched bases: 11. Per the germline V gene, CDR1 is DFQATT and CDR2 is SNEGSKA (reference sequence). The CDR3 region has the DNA TGCAGTGCCGACGGGGTCGGACTAGCGGGAGGGGATGAGCAGTTCTTC. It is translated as CSADGVGLAGGDEQFF.

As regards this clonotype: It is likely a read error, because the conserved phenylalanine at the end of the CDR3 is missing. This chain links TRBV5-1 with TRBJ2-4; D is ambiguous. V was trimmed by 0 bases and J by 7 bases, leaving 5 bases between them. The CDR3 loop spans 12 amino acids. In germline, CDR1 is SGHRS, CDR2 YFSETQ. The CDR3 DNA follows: TGCGCCAGCAGCTTGGATTCGAACATTCAGTACTTA. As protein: CASSLDSNIQYL.

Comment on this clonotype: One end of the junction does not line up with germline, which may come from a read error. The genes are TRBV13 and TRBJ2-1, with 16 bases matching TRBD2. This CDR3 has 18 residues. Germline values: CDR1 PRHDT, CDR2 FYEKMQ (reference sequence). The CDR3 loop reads CTSSSPIGTSGGEGGQFF. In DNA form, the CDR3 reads TGTACCAGCAGCTCGCCAATAGGGACTAGCGGGGGGGAAGGTGGGCAGTTCTTC.

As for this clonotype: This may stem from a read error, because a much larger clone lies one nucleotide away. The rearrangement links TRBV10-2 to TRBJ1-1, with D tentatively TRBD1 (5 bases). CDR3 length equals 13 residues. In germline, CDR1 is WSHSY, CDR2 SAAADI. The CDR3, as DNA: TGCGCCAGCAGTGTGCTATTGGACACTGTAGCTTTCTTT. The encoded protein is CASSVLLDTVAFF.

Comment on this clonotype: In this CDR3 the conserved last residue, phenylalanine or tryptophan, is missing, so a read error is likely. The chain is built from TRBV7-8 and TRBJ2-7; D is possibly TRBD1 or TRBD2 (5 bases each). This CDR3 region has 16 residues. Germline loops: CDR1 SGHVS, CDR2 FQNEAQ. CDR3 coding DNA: TGTGCCAGCAGCTCATCGGGACCAGCGGTTTACTACGGGCAGTACTCC. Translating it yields CASSSSGPAVYYGQYS.

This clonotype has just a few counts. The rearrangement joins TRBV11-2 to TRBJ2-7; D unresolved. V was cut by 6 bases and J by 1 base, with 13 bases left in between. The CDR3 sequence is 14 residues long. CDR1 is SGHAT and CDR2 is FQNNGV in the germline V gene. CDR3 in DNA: TGTGCCAGCAGTTTATGGGATCCGTCCTACGAGCAGTACTTC. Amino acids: CASSLWDPSYEQYF.

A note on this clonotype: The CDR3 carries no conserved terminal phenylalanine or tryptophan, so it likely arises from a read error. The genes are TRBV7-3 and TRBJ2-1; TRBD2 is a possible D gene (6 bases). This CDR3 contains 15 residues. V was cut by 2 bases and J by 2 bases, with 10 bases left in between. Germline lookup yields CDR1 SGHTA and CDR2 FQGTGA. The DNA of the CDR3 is TGTGCCAGCAGCTTATCGGGAGATACCTACAATGAGCAGTTCTTA. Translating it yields CASSLSGDTYNEQFL.